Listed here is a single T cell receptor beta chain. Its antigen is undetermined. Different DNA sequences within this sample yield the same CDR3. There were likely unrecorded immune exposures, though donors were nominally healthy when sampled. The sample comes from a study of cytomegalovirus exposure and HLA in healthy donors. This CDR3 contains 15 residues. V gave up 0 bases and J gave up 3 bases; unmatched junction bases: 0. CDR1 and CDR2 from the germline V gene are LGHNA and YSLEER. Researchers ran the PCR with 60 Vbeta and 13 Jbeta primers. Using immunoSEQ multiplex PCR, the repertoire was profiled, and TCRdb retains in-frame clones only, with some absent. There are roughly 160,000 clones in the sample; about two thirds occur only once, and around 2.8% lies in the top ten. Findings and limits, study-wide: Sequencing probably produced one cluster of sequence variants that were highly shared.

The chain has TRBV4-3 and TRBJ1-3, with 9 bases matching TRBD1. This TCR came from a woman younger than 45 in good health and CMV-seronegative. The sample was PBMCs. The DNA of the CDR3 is TGCGCCAGCAGCCAAGAGGACAGGGGTGGAAACACCATATATTTT. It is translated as CASSQEDRGGNTIYF.